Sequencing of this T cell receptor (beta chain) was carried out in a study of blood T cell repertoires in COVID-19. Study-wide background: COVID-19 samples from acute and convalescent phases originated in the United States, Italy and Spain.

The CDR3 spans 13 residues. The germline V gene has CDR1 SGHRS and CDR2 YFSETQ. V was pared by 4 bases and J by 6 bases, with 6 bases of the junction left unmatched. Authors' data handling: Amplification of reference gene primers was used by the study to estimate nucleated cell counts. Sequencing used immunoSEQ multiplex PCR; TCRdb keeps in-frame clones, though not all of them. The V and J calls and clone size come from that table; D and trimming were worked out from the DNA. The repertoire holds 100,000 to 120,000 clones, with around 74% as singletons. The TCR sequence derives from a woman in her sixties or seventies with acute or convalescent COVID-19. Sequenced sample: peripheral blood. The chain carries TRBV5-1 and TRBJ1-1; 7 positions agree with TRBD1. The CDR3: CASSPTQGAEAFF. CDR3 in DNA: TGCGCCAGCAGCCCAACCCAGGGGGCTGAAGCTTTCTTT.